The T cell receptor beta chain described here comes from a study of cytomegalovirus exposure and HLA in healthy donors (dated by TCRdb to about 2017). Turning to the overall study: In an earlier analysis of several hundred of the donors, about 270 Gb of sequence data and just under 120 million unique TCR beta sequences from about 179 million T cells were reported. Both class I and class II loci were covered by HLA typing, at four-digit resolution. Every repertoire in the discovery cohort had been generated on one and the same sequencing platform. A later genetic analysis took genome-wide SNP genotypes for about 55% of the 666 donors and used that subset as a discovery cohort. The study aimed to test whether signatures of past pathogen exposure could be identified by cataloging public T cell receptors. Donor age, sex, ethnicity and CMV serostatus were compiled alongside the repertoire data. Besides the first cohort of about 730 subjects, a separate validation cohort made up of over 95 different subjects was used. A later analysis re-examined previously published TCR beta repertoires from more than 650 donors and added high-resolution HLA genotyping to investigate patterns of TCR occurrence. Typing coverage differed by locus: A, B, C, DRB1 and DQB1 were typed in about 620-630 donors, DQA1 in 522, DPA1 in some 600, and DPB1 in 400 to 480. Across around 400 genotyped donors of the cohort, an average of about 200,000 unique TCR beta nucleotide sequences per donor were sequenced, and roughly 20% of those sequences were non-productive. Four or five DR-DQ haplotypes were handled as single units for association and clustering because linkage in the cohort was strong. The study profiled the T cell repertoires of 500 to 800 subjects by immunosequencing and related them to cytomegalovirus serostatus. Rather than drawing on any new phenotypic data, the later analysis identified candidate immune exposures from TCR beta sequences and the way those sequences occurred across donors. The genetic ancestry cluster associated with self-reported Caucasian donors included 65% to 90% of the roughly 400 genotyped donors. To decide whether each TCR beta V gene segment behaved as functional or pseudogenic, an earlier analysis of some 540 of the donors relied on high-throughput TCR beta sequencing. To predict cytomegalovirus infection status, the study brought together high-throughput TCR immunosequencing, statistical association of individual TCRs with disease status, and machine learning. An early release that covered 500 to 800 HLA-typed donors contained 250 to 350 gigabases of sequencing data and around 80 million unique TCR sequences. What the authors observed across the whole study: At a false discovery rate of 0.05, a later analysis linked around 17,000 TCR beta sequences to specific HLA alleles. Compared with equally common non-associated chains, HLA-associated TCR beta chains in a later analysis were more clonally expanded and had lower generation probabilities. According to a later analysis, TCR association rates differed among HLA loci, with DRB1 alleles showing the most associated TCRs and HLA-C alleles showing the fewest. A later genetic analysis associated a missense DCLRE1C variant with V-gene and J-gene trimming of TCR beta chains, and an independent cohort replicated the association. Compared with the roughly 670-donor mean, donors in an Asian-associated ancestry cluster had fewer N-insertions in productive TCRs, according to a later genetic analysis. The earlier analysis of about 600 of the donors excluded roughly 16 rarely observed V segments, including chromosome 9 orphons, because counts were too low. The classifier was reported to diagnose cytomegalovirus status with high specificity and sensitivity in both the original cohort and the validation cohort. A further reported finding was that TCR beta sequences accurately predicted the HLA-A and HLA-B alleles for most subjects in the first cohort. Most TCR sequences were observed very rarely across donors, whereas some public TCRs were present in many individuals. Presence/absence analyses assumed roughly uniform sequencing depth across donors, an assumption that may not hold. Immune exposure information for the cohort was limited to CMV serostatus. The authors suggested that the approach could potentially be generalized to other disease states and immunological phenotypes. A group of highly shared sequence variants was considered likely to be a technical artifact of the sequencing pipeline. This cohort had only TCR beta chains sequenced, and the lack of alpha or paired-chain data limited which features could be detected. Because HLA typing was unavailable for some donors at each locus, only the typed subset was used in association tests. Most CMV-associated TCR beta chains appeared to be HLA-restricted in a later analysis, and the HLA associations seemed to be driven largely by CMV exposure. Strong co-occurrence of HLA alleles, especially DR and DQ, made assigning TCR associations to individual alleles difficult. In a later analysis, several top co-occurrence clusters were reported to appear linked to parvovirus B19, influenza, CMV and Epstein-Barr virus. A few of the identified cytomegalovirus-associated TCR beta chains were confirmed in vitro to be specific for cytomegalovirus antigens. Broadly in line with IMGT annotations, most TCR beta V segments showed up in productive rearrangements about 90% or about 30% of the time in an earlier analysis of 587 of the donors. Some IMGT-functional V segments, including TRBV6-2 and TRBV6-3, could not be told apart with the 87-base-pair reads, so those segments were excluded. Correlated functional status among segregating V segments might be attributable to linkage disequilibrium, but an unknown experimental factor could not be ruled out. A total of fewer than 200 TCR beta chains were listed by the study as associated with cytomegalovirus.

Comments on this clone: Its antigen is still unknown. Per-base quality was not reported, and no clone a single base away is much larger than it.

Receptor amplification or capture employed the immunoSEQ multiplex PCR assay. For the multiplex PCR, a mixture combining 60 forward primers for TCR Vbeta segments and 13 reverse primers for TCR Jbeta segments was used. Amplification of the CDR3 region of rearranged TCR beta genes was performed with a multiplex PCR assay on genomic DNA. The Illumina HiSeq System was used to sequence the amplified TCR beta libraries as 87-base-pair reads. Regarding the original processing steps: Across the 600 to 700 repertoires, a later analysis counted 60 million to 90 million unique TCR beta chains, some 11 million of which were shared by at least two donors. A nearest-neighbor algorithm error-corrected the raw reads and collapsed the reads into unique sequences, merging closely related sequences to remove PCR and sequencing errors. CDR3 sequences were aligned to IMGT reference sequences to assign V, D and J gene segments. For a sequence to be retained, a match of at least six nucleotides to both a V gene segment and a J gene segment was required. A rearrangement counted as productive if the CDR3 had no stop codons and remained in frame with V and J, and every other rearrangement counted as non-productive. CDR3 was defined by IMGT convention, running from the second conserved V-encoded cysteine to the conserved J-encoded phenylalanine. The earlier analysis of about 560 of the donors excluded any sequence lacking an unambiguous match to a single V gene segment. In an earlier analysis of 587 of the donors, a V segment was called functional when productive rearrangements were above 56.7%, and segregating when the standard deviation between donors exceeded 5%. A statistical classification framework was built for diagnosing cytomegalovirus status from the catalog of TCR beta chain sequences. V and J gene assignment, in a later analysis, came from comparing TCR nucleotide sequences with IMGT/GENE-DB human TR gene sequences. A later analysis assigned CDR3 sequences and most-parsimonious VDJ recombination scenarios with the TCRdist pipeline. In a later analysis, each TCR beta chain was defined by its CDR3 amino acid sequence together with its V-gene family, and reads without a unique V-gene family were excluded. In a later analysis, approximately 590 highly shared, low-generation-probability nucleotide sequences were removed to address suspected cross-contamination and a sequencing artifact. In a later analysis, a clonal expansion index was calculated for each public chain from normalized within-repertoire ranks of inferred template counts. Generation probabilities in a later analysis came from a VDJ recombination model fitted to out-of-frame rearrangements, and those results were checked against IGoR. In a later analysis, hypergeometric tests were used to score TCR-TCR, TCR-HLA and TCR-CMV co-occurrence, with a repertoire-size bias correction applied to TCR pairs. A later analysis estimated false discovery rates by permuting HLA or CMV assignments 20 times. In a later analysis, co-occurring TCRs were grouped using DBSCAN, with TCRdist sequence similarity added in when clustering inside HLA-allele-positive subsets. Co-occurrence clustering excluded repertoires with fewer than 30,000 or more than 120,000 public chains, plus five with anomalous nucleotide sharing. The source is immuneACCESS, and TCRdb retained only in-frame sequences with V and J called. Part of the clones is not carried over; for the studies checked, unresolved V genes explain less than half of this, and the remainder is unexplained. That table gives V, J and clone size, and the DNA gave D and trimming. The sample table records about 100,000 clones; about 80% of these occur just once. In total, the top ten clones hold around 7% of the sample.

Reading from cysteine to phenylalanine, the CDR3 counts 18 amino acids. The sequence is cut down to CDR3 DNA, 54 bases in frame from base 1. The cohort consisted of hundreds of healthy bone marrow donors. All cohort members were sampled while nominally healthy, although unrecorded immune exposures were likely present. The donor tested CMV seropositive, placing the donor among the approximately 290 seropositive members of the cohort. A peripheral blood sample was provided by each donor, and peripheral blood mononuclear cells were used for TCR beta sequencing. The Qiagen DNeasy Blood Extraction Kit was used to extract genomic DNA from the blood cell samples.

The sequence joins TRBV21-1 to TRBJ2-7; TRBD2 is the table's D call and was not checked against the DNA. TRBV21-1 is an annotated pseudogene. The sample consisted of PBMCs. The clonotype originates from a middle-aged man in good health and CMV-seropositive. The CDR3 protein is CASSKRGDSGTRGHEQYF. The bases read TGTGCCAGCAGCAAACGGGGGGATTCCGGGACTAGAGGCCACGAGCAGTACTTC.